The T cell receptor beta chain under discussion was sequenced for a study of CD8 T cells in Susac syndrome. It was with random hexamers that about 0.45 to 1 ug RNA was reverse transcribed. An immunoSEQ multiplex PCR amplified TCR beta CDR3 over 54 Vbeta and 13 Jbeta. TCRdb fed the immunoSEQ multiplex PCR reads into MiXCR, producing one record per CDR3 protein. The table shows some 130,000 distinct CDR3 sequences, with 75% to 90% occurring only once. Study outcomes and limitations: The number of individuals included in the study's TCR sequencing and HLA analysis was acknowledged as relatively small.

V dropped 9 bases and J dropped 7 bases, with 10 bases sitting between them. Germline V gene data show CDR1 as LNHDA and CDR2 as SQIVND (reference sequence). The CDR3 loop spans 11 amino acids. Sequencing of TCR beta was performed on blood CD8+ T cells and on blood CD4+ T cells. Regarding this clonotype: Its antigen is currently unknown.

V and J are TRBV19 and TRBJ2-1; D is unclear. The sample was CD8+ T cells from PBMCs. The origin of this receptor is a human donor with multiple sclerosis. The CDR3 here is CASEWGNEQFF. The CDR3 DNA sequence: TGTGCCAGCGAGTGGGGAAATGAGCAGTTCTTC.